This TCR beta chain was retrieved from a study of cytomegalovirus exposure and HLA in healthy donors. On this clone itself: The antigen is unknown.

Germline-derived CDR1 and CDR2 are MDHEN and SYDVKM. Trimming cost V 4 bases and J 7 bases; bases outside gene matches: 1. The CDR3 consists of 12 residues. PCR primers comprised 60 Vbeta and 13 Jbeta primers. Clones were read by immunoSEQ multiplex PCR, and TCRdb kept only the in-frame ones, dropping some. This sample has 140,000 to 150,000 clones, with about 82% found just once. General study points: Relative to equally common others, HLA-associated TCR beta chains showed greater clonal expansion in a later analysis.

Sequencing used PBMCs. The chain carries TRBV28 and TRBJ2-3; 8 nucleotides line up with TRBD1. This TCR derives from a woman between 40 and 50 years old in good health and CMV-seropositive. Here the CDR3 DNA reads TGTGCCAGCAGTTGGACAGGGAATACGCAGTATTTT. Amino acids: CASSWTGNTQYF.